This T cell receptor beta chain was identified during a study of cytomegalovirus exposure and HLA in healthy donors. The table came from immunoSEQ multiplex PCR; TCRdb's copy has only in-frame clones and leaves some out. The sample consists of about 170,000 clones, roughly 90% of them appearing once. CDR1 SGHAT and CDR2 FQDESV come from the germline V gene (reference sequence). The CDR3 totals 13 residues. The V end lost 2 bases, the J end lost 1 base, and 5 bases lay between the germline ends. The sequenced sample consisted of PBMCs. The V gene is TRBV11-1, the J gene TRBJ1-1; D not certain. This receptor was identified in a woman aged 18 to 35 in good health and CMV-seronegative. CDR3 nucleotides: TGTGCCAGCAGCTTATCCAGGAACACTGAAGCTTTCTTT. It is translated as CASSLSRNTEAFF.